This record concerns one TCR beta chain sequence. The target of this receptor is not known. No base qualities exist here, and no much larger clone lies one base off it. TCRbeta CDR3 regions were amplified from genomic DNA by means of the immunoSEQ Assay, a bias-controlled multiplex PCR. On the authors' methods: Within the assay, amplification of reference gene primers was used to estimate how many nucleated cells each sample contained. To quantify the absolute abundance of each unique TCRbeta CDR3 rearrangement, sequence reads were collapsed and filtered. For each sample, productive Simpson clonality was calculated by taking the square root of Simpson's diversity index across productive rearrangements. Not all clones reach the TCRdb copy of this immuneACCESS table, which keeps in-frame sequences only. Checked studies attribute under half of the gap to unresolved V genes and leave the rest unexplained. D and trimming were read from the DNA, whereas the V and J calls and clone size are those reported in that table. Present in this sample are roughly 63,000 clones, around three quarters of which were seen just once. The leading ten clones occupy about 31% of the sample.

This record comes from a study of blood T cell repertoires in COVID-19 (TCRdb year 2020). Looking at the study overall: Samples covering the acute and convalescent phases of COVID-19 were provided by collaborators in the United States, Italy and Spain. The prospective study material was composed of cDNA or gDNA derived from T cells, B-cell-depleted T cells, or PBMCs. A freely available public database, intended as a resource for researchers studying the immune response to SARS-CoV-2, is where the repertoires were released. The sample metadata nearly always contained a de-identified subject ID, COVID-19 status, age in years and sex. Where available, HLA class I and class II types were obtained from metadata supplied by the sample provider rather than from assay-based typing. Subjects who had been exposed to COVID-19, were actively infected with it, or had recovered from it provided the deeply sampled blood TCRbeta repertoires that made up the dataset. Samples were obtained from the ongoing ImmuneRACE study (first 160 participants) and from some 1,300 subjects provided by 6 global collaborators. Beyond this particular receptor, the publication reports: The quantity of clinical and demographic metadata differed by source and by participant and was supplied without curation.

Each collaborating institution followed its own protocols to collect whole blood in K2EDTA tubes. For TCRbeta analysis, collaborators shipped samples in one of three forms: frozen whole blood, isolated PBMCs, or DNA extracted from either of those sample types. Compared with germline, V lacks 4 bases and J lacks 2 bases; bases without a gene match: 4. The CDR3 contains 15 residues, cysteine and phenylalanine counted. Of the read, only the CDR3 DNA is kept; its 45 bases are in frame from base 1. The germline V gene (reference sequence) yields LGHDT for CDR1 and YNNKEL for CDR2. The clonotype originates from a human donor in a cohort sampled during active COVID-19. The chain is encoded by TRBV3-1 (or the pseudogene TRBV3-2) joined to TRBJ2-2, with 7 bases matching TRBD1. Specimen: peripheral blood. The CDR3 region reads CASSRQGANTGELFF. The DNA sequence is TGTGCCAGCAGCCGACAGGGCGCAAACACCGGGGAGCTGTTTTTT.